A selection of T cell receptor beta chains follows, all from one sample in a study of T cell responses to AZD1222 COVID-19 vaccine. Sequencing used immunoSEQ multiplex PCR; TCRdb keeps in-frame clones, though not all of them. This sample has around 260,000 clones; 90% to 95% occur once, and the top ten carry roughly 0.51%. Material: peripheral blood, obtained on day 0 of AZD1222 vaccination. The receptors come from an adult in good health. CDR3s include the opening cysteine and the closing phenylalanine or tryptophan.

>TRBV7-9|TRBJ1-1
CASSSWTGREPNTEAFF
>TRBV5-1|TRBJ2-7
CASSPQGIPEQYF
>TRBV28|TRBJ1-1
CASSFPGTSEAFF
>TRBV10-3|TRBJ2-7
CAISDTSGGSYSYEQYF
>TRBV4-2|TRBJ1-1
CASSQDQWTGNTEAFF
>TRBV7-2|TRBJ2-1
CASSLVTLYNEQFF
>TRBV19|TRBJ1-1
CASSPRNTEAFF
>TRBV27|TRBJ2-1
CASSFLRGGAHNEQFF
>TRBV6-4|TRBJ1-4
CASSDSGDRGHEKLFF
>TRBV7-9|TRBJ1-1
CASSLAEPPLGWTEAFF
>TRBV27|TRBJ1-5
CASSPKDGSNQPQHF
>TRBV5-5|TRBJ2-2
CASSLALQDTGELFF
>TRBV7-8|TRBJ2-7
CASSLAESSYEQYF
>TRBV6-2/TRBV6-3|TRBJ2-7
CASSYQRGYQQYF
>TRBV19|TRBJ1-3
CASSGSGNTIYF
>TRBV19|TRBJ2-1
CASSKSGLVNNEQFF
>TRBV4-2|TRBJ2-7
CASSQDGQGIYEQYF
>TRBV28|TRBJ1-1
CASLTGLNTEAFF
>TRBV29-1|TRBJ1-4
CSVGRANEKLFF
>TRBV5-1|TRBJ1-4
CASRQTPGQGSEKLFF
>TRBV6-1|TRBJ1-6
CASSGERQGRGGNSPLHF
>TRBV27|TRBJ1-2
CASSLSTGYTF
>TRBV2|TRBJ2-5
CASSLQGSQETQYF
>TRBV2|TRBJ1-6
CASRARGGNSPLHF
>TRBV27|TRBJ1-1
CASRDGGLGEAFF
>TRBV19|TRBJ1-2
CASSRQTGDDGYTF
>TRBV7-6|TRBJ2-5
CASSFGTTTQETQYF
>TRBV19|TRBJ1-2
CASKTVRDYNYGYTF
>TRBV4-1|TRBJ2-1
CASSRLLAGSYNEQFF
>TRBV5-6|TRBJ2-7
CASSLYLLAYEQYF
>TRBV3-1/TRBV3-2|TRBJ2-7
CASSQERLAASYEQYF
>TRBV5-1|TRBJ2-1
CASSLRSGTEQFF
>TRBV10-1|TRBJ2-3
CASSDGTSALAGTQYF
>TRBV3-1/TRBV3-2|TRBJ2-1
CASSHDGNNEQFF
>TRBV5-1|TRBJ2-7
CASSLDRDHYEQYF
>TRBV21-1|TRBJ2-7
CASSKELPGYF
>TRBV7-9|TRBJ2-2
CASSLSRFNTGELFF
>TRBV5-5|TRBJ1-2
CASSSQWLRGGYTF
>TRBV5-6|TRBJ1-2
CASSLSGSNYGYTF
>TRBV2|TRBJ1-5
CASSPPGDRNQPQHF
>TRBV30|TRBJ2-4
CAWSMFPTKNIQYF
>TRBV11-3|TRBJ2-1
CASSLGATSGRAYEQFF
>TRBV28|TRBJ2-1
CASKRLSSYNEQFF
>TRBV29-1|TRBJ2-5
CSVEDPSTQETQYF
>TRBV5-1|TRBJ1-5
CASAPGFNQPQHF
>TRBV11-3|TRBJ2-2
CASSFTGELFF
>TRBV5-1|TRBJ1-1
CASSWRTGDTEAFF
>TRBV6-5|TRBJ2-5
CASSYSGTEAQETQYF
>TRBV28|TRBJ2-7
CASTGTGANSYEQYF
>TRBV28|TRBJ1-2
CASSLRHSNYGYTF
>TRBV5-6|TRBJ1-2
CASSLISGENGYTF
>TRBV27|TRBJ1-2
CASSPGDRYYGYTF
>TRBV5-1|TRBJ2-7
CASSLVGQGRNEQYF